Listed below are T cell receptor beta chains from one sample, sequenced in a study of regulatory T cells in long-lasting Graves disease. One entry per CDR3 protein, called by TCRdb with MiXCR from the multiplex PCR reads. The sample shows roughly 450,000 distinct CDR3 sequences, 20% to 25% of them seen only once. Specimen: peripheral blood mononuclear cells (PBMCs), collected when the disease was refractory, from a patient treated with antithyroid drugs. The source of these receptors is a female donor with Graves disease. Both conserved end residues are part of each CDR3. A D gene is named only where the DNA matches it firmly. Size tells how often a clone was seen (once, few, many) or the class of an expanded clone, and some rows leave it out.

>TRBJ2-7|TRBD1|many|TRBV12-3/TRBV12-4
CASSFHRGYEQYF
TGTGCCAGCAGTTTCCACAGGGGCTACGAGCAGTACTTC
>TRBJ1-5|NA|few|TRBV6-5
CASSYRSNQPQHF
TGTGCCAGCAGTTACAGGAGCAATCAGCCCCAGCATTTT
>TRBJ2-7|NA|few|TRBV5-1
CASNPGLSDSYEQYF
TGCGCCAGCAATCCCGGATTGAGCGACTCCTACGAGCAGTACTTC
>TRBJ2-7|TRBD1|NA|TRBV2
CASRNGTGIYEQYF
TGTGCCAGCAGGAACGGGACAGGCATCTACGAGCAGTACTTC
>TRBJ2-7|TRBD2|NA|TRBV4-1
CASSQALAAVSEQYF
TGCGCCAGCAGCCAAGCCCTAGCGGCGGTCTCCGAGCAGTACTTC
>TRBJ2-7|NA|many|TRBV7-2
CASSFGGTRSYEQYF
TGTGCCAGCAGCTTTGGCGGGACCCGCTCCTACGAGCAGTACTTC
>TRBJ1-1|NA|few|TRBV25-1
CASSSGLDTEAFF
TGTGCCAGCAGTTCTGGCTTAGACACTGAAGCTTTCTTT
>TRBJ1-4|NA|many|TRBV2
CASSRRATNEKLFF
TGTGCCAGCTCCCGGAGGGCAACTAATGAAAAACTGTTTTTT
>TRBJ2-2|NA|NA|TRBV6-1
CASRSRGGMNTGELFF
TGTGCCAGCAGATCTAGGGGCGGGATGAACACCGGGGAGCTGTTTTTT
>TRBJ2-5|TRBD2|many|TRBV19
CASSIAGGRETQYF
TGTGCCAGCAGTATAGCGGGAGGTCGAGAGACCCAGTACTTC
>TRBJ2-2|TRBD1|many|TRBV6-1
CASSAGGAGTGELFF
TGTGCCAGCAGTGCAGGGGGCGCGGGGACCGGGGAGCTGTTTTTT
>TRBJ1-6|TRBD1|NA|TRBV20-1
CSARGRQGDNSPLHF
TGCAGTGCTAGAGGGAGACAGGGCGATAATTCACCCCTCCACTTT
>TRBJ2-5|TRBD2|NA|TRBV20-1
CSARDFPTREGAQETQYF
TGCAGTGCTAGAGATTTTCCGACGCGGGAGGGGGCCCAAGAGACCCAGTACTTC
>TRBJ2-7|TRBD2|many|TRBV12-3/TRBV12-4
CASSSGTSGSYEQYF
TGTGCCAGCAGCTCCGGGACTAGCGGATCCTACGAGCAGTACTTC
>TRBJ2-7|NA|few|TRBV18
CASTNDGGPPYEQYF
TGTGCCAGCACCAATGACGGCGGGCCGCCCTACGAGCAGTACTTC
>TRBJ1-6|TRBD1|many|TRBV19
CASSVEGGTVDSPLHF
TGTGCCAGTAGTGTGGAGGGGGGGACAGTGGATTCACCCCTCCACTTT
>TRBJ2-7|TRBD2|few|TRBV5-1
CASPDTTGGPSYEQYF
TGCGCCAGCCCTGATACAACGGGGGGACCCTCCTACGAGCAGTACTTC
>TRBJ1-1|NA|NA|TRBV5-1
CASGETIGYTEAFF
TGCGCCAGCGGGGAGACTATAGGTTACACTGAAGCTTTCTTT
>TRBJ2-7|TRBD1|NA|TRBV7-3
CASSHPGTAPSYEQYF
TGTGCCAGCAGCCACCCCGGGACAGCACCCTCCTACGAGCAGTACTTC
>TRBJ1-1|NA|NA|TRBV7-2
CASSLGYGNTEAFF
TGTGCCAGCAGCTTAGGTTATGGGAACACTGAAGCTTTCTTT
>TRBJ2-7|TRBD2|many|TRBV28
CAISGTSDPYEQYF
TGTGCAATTTCCGGGACTAGCGACCCCTACGAGCAGTACTTC
>TRBJ2-7|TRBD1|once|TRBV7-6
CASSSHRGLYEQYF
TGTGCCAGCAGCTCACACAGGGGGCTCTACGAGCAGTACTTC
>TRBJ2-3|TRBD2|once|TRBV28
CASRRLAGAGDTQYF
TGTGCCAGCAGGCGACTAGCGGGAGCCGGAGATACGCAGTATTTT
>TRBJ1-2|NA|few|TRBV7-3
CASSLRGGQGFVYGYTF
TGTGCCAGCAGCTTAAGGGGTGGGCAGGGCTTCGTCTATGGCTACACCTTC
>TRBJ2-2|NA|NA|TRBV7-9
CASSLDGRGELFF
TGTGCCAGCAGCTTAGACGGCCGCGGCGAGCTGTTTTTT
>TRBJ1-1|TRBD1|NA|TRBV9
CASSVEGGRSPFNTEAFF
TGTGCCAGCAGCGTAGAAGGGGGCAGGTCCCCCTTCAACACTGAAGCTTTCTTT
>TRBJ1-1|NA|NA|TRBV10-3
CAISESGQGRRAEAFF
TGTGCCATCAGTGAGTCTGGCCAGGGTAGGAGGGCTGAAGCTTTCTTT
>TRBJ1-1|NA|few|TRBV20-1
CSARDPRDTEAFF
TGCAGTGCTAGAGATCCCAGGGACACTGAAGCTTTCTTT
>TRBJ2-2|TRBD1|many|TRBV7-8
CASSLGQGLNTGELFF
TGTGCCAGCAGCCTTGGACAGGGATTGAACACCGGGGAGCTGTTTTTT
>TRBJ2-7|NA|few|TRBV28
CASSLWRREQYF
TGTGCCAGCAGTTTATGGCGACGCGAGCAGTACTTC
>TRBJ2-7|NA|few|TRBV13
CASSLKTYEQYF
TGTGCCAGCAGCCTTAAAACCTACGAGCAGTACTTC
>TRBJ2-7|NA|few|TRBV18
CASSPLTYEQYF
TGTGCCAGCTCACCATTGACCTACGAGCAGTACTTC
>TRBJ1-1|TRBD1|few|TRBV19
CASSIKQGLWNTEAFF
TGTGCCAGTAGTATTAAACAGGGGCTTTGGAACACTGAAGCTTTCTTT
>TRBJ1-1|NA|NA|TRBV10-3
CAIRSTPNTEAFF
TGTGCCATCAGGTCCACTCCGAACACTGAAGCTTTCTTT
>TRBJ2-5|NA|many|TRBV10-3
CANPTNGMETQYF
TGTGCCAACCCGACCAATGGTATGGAGACCCAGTACTTC
>TRBJ1-6|NA|NA|TRBV7-2
CASSLDGGLNSPLHF
TGTGCCAGCAGCTTAGATGGGGGTCTCAATTCACCCCTCCACTTT
>TRBJ2-7|TRBD2|NA|TRBV9
CASSVSSGSSYEQYF
TGTGCCAGCAGCGTCTCTAGCGGGAGCTCCTACGAGCAGTACTTC
>TRBJ2-7|TRBD2|NA|TRBV6-5
CASSYRAGGIYEQYF
TGTGCCAGCAGTTACCGGGCGGGAGGGATCTACGAGCAGTACTTC
>TRBJ2-5|NA|few|TRBV27
CASSLGWGSKETQYF
TGTGCCAGCAGTTTGGGGTGGGGCAGTAAAGAGACCCAGTACTTC
>TRBJ1-5|NA|NA|TRBV7-9
CASSQGIGPQHF
TGTGCCAGCAGCCAAGGTATTGGGCCCCAGCATTTT
>TRBJ1-3|NA|few|TRBV27
CASSLFKDSGNTIYF
TGTGCCAGCAGTTTATTTAAGGACTCTGGAAACACCATATATTTT
>TRBJ2-1|NA|few|TRBV5-4
CASSLFNYNEQFF
TGTGCCAGCAGCTTGTTCAACTACAATGAGCAGTTCTTC
>TRBJ1-4|TRBD1|few|TRBV5-6
CASSLEGTGVATNEKLFF
TGTGCCAGCAGCTTGGAGGGGACAGGGGTCGCGACTAATGAAAAACTGTTTTTT
>TRBJ2-7|TRBD1|NA|TRBV28
CASSSPLTGDRYEQYF
TGTGCCAGCAGTTCCCCCCTGACAGGGGATCGCTACGAGCAGTACTTC
>TRBJ2-2|TRBD2|few|TRBV28
CAIRSGETNTGELFF
TGTGCCATCCGGAGCGGGGAAACGAACACCGGGGAGCTGTTTTTT
>TRBJ2-7|TRBD1|NA|TRBV6-5
CASSYNRGSYEQYF
TGTGCCAGCAGTTACAACAGGGGGTCCTACGAGCAGTACTTC
>TRBJ1-3|TRBD1|many|TRBV2
CASSRDSSGNTIYF
TGTGCCAGCAGCCGGGACAGCTCTGGAAACACCATATATTTT
>TRBJ1-1|NA|many|TRBV3-1
CASSQELLRVTEAFF
TGTGCCAGCAGCCAAGAATTGTTGAGGGTCACTGAAGCTTTCTTT
>TRBJ2-7|NA|NA|TRBV7-2
CASSLYSEQYF
TGTGCCAGCAGCTTGTATTCCGAGCAGTACTTC
>TRBJ2-4|NA|NA|TRBV2
CASTSQLAKNIQYF
TGTGCCAGCACCTCACAACTAGCCAAAAACATTCAGTACTTC
>TRBJ1-2|NA|many|TRBV27
CASSLRSGNYGYTF
TGTGCCAGCAGTTTGAGGTCAGGGAACTATGGCTACACCTTC
>TRBJ1-1|TRBD1|many|TRBV25-1
CASRVTDRANTEAFF
TGTGCCAGCAGGGTAACCGACAGGGCGAACACTGAAGCTTTCTTT